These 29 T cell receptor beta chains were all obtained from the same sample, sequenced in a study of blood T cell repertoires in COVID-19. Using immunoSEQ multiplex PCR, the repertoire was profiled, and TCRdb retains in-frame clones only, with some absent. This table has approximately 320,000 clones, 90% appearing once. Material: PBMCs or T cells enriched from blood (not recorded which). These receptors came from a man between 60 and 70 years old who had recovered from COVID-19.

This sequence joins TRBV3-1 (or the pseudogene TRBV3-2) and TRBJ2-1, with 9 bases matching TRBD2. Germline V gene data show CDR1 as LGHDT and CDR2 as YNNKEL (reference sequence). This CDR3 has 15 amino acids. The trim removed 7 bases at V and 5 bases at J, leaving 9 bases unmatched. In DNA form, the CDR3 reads TGTGCCAGCATAAGGCGGGGGGGTGCCGACAATGAGCAGTTCTTC. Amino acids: CASIRRGGADNEQFF.

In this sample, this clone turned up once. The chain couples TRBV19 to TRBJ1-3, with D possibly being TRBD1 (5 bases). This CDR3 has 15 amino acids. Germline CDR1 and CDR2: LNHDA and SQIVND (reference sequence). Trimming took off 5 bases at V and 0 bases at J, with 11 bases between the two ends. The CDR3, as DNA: TGTGCCAGTAGTCTCGCCGGGGGCTCTGGAAACACCATATATTTT. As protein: CASSLAGGSGNTIYF.

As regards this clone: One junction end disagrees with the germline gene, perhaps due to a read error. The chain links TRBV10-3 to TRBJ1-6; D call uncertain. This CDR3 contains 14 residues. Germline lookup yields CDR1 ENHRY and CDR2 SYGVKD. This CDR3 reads CAIREWGGNSPLHF. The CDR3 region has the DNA TGTGCCATCAGGGAGTGGGGAGGCAATTCACCCCTCCACTTT.

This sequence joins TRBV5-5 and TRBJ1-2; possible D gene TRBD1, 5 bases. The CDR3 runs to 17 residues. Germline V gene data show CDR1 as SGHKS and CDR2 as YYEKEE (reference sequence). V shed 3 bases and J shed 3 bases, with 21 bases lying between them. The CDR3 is CASSWEVGTSSYYGYTF. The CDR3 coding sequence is TGTGCCAGCAGCTGGGAGGTAGGGACCTCATCATACTATGGCTACACCTTC.

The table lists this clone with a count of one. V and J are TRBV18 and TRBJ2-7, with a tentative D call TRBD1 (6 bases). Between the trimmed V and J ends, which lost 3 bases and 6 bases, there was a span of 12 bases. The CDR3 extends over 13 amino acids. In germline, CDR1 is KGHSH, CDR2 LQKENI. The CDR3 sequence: CASSPGTGSEQYF. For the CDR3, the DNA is TGTGCCAGCTCACCGGGAACAGGGTCCGAGCAGTACTTC.

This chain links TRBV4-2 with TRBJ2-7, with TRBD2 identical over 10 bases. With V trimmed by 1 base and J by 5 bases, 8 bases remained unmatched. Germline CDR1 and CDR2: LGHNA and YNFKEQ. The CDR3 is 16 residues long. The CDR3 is CASSQAVSGRANEQYF. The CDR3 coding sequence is TGTGCCAGCAGCCAAGCCGTGAGCGGGAGGGCCAACGAGCAGTACTTC.

CDR3 DNA sequence: TGTGCCAGCAGCCAAGATCGAGGGTTCACTGAAGCTTTCTTT. Its protein product is CASSQDRGFTEAFF. This chain joins TRBV3-1 (or the pseudogene TRBV3-2) and TRBJ1-1; no reliable D call. Germline assignment: CDR1 LGHDT and CDR2 YNNKEL (reference sequence). The CDR3 runs 14 residues. Trimming shortened V by 0 bases and J by 4 bases, and 9 bases separated the two germline ends.

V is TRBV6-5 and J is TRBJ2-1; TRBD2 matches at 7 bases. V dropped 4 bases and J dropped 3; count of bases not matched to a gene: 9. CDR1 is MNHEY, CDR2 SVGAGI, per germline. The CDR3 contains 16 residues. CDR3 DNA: TGTGCCAGCAGTTCCCCCCGGGGCGGGGGCTACAATGAGCAGTTCTTC. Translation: CASSSPRGGGYNEQFF.

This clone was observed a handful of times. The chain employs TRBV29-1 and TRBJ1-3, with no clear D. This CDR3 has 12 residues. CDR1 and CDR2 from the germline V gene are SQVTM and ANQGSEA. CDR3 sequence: CAGGESGNTIYF. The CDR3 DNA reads TGCGCCGGTGGGGAGTCTGGAAACACCATATATTTT. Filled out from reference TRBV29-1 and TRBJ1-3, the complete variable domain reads SAVISQKPSRDICQRGTSLTIQCQVDSQVTMMFWYRQQPGQSLTLIATANQGSEATYESGFVIDKFPISRPNLTFSTLTVSNMSPEDSSIYLCAGGESGNTIYFGEGSWLTVV.

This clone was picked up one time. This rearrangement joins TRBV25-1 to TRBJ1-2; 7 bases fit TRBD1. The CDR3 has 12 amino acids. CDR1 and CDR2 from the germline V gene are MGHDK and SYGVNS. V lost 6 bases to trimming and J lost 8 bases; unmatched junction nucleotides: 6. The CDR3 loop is CASSPTGSGYTF. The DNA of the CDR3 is TGTGCCAGCAGCCCGACAGGGAGCGGCTACACCTTC.

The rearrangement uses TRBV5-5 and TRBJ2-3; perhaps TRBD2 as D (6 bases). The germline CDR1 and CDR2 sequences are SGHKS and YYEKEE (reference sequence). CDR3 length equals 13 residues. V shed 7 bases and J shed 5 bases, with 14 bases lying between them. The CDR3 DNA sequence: TGTGCCAGCCAGGTCACGGGAGAAGATACGCAGTATTTT. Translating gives CASQVTGEDTQYF.

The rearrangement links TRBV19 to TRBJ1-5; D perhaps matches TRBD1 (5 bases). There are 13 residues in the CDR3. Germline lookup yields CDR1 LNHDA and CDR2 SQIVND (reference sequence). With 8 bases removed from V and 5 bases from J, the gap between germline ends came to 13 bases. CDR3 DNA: TGTGCCAGTGGGAGGGGATCGGATCAGCCCCAGCATTTT. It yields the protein CASGRGSDQPQHF.

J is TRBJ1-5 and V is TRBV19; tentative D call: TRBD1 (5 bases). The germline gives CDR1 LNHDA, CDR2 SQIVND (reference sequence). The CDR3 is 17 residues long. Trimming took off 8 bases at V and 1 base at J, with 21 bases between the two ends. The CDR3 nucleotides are TGTGCCAGTCTAATTCGGGTAGGGGCCTCGAGCAATCAGCCCCAGCATTTT. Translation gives CASLIRVGASSNQPQHF.

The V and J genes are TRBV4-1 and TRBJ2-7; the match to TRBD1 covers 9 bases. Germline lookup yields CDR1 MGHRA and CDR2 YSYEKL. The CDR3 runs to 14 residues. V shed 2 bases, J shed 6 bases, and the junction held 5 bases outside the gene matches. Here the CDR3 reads CASSQPGQGGEQYF. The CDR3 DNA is TGCGCCAGCAGCCAACCGGGACAGGGAGGCGAGCAGTACTTC.

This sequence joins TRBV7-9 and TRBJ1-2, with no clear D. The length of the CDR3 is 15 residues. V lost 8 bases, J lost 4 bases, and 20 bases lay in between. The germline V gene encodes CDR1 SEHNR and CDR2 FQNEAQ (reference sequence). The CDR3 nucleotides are TGTGCCAGCTCCCCCCCCCGAAAATGGAGCTATGGCTACACCTTC. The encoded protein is CASSPPRKWSYGYTF.

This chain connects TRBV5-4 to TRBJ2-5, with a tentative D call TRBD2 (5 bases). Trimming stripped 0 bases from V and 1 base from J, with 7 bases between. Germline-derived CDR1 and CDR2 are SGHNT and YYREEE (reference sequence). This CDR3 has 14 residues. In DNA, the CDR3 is TGTGCCAGCAGCTTGGTGGGAGCCCAAGAGACCCAGTACTTC. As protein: CASSLVGAQETQYF.

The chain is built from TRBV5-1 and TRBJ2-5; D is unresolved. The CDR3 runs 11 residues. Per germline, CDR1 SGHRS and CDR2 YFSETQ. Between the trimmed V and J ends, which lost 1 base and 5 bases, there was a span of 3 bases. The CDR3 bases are TGCGCCAGCAGCTTGCGGGAGACCCAGTACTTC. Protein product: CASSLRETQYF.

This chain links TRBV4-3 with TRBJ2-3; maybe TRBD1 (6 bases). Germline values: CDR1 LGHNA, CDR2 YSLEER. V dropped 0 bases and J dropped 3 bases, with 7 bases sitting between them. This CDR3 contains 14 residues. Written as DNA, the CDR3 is TGCGCCAGCAGCCAAGACCAGGGGACAGATACGCAGTATTTT. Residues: CASSQDQGTDTQYF.

The CDR3 nucleotides are TGTGCCAGCTCACCAAAGGGAGGAGGGGAGACCCAGTACTTC. As protein: CASSPKGGGETQYF. The chain uses TRBV18 and TRBJ2-5; perhaps TRBD2 as D (6 bases). The ends were cut back, 2 bases at V and 5 bases at J, with 12 bases in the middle. CDR1 is KGHSH, CDR2 LQKENI, per germline. This CDR3 contains 14 residues.

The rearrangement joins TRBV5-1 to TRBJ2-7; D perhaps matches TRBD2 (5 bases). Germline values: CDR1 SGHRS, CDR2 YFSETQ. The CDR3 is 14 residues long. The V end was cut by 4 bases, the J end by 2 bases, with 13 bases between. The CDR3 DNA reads TGCGCCAGCAGCGAGGACTTCCCCCCCTACGAGCAGTACTTC. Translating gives CASSEDFPPYEQYF.

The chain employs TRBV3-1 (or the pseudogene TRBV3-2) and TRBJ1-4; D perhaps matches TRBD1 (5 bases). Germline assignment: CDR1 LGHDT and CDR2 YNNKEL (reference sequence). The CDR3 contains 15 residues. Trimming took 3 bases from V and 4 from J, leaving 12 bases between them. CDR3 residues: CASSHIVDSNEKLFF. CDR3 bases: TGTGCCAGCAGCCATATTGTCGACAGTAATGAAAAACTGTTTTTT.

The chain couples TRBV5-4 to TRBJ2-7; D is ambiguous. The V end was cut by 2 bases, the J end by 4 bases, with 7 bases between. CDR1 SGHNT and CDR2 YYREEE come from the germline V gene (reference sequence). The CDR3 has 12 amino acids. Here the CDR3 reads CASSFVGYEQYF. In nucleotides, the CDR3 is TGTGCCAGCAGCTTCGTCGGGTACGAGCAGTACTTC. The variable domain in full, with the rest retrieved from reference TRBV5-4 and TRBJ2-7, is ETGVTQSPTHLIKTRGQQVTLRCSSQSGHNTVSWYQQALGQGPQFIFQYYREEENGRGNFPPRFSGLQFPNYSSELNVNALELDDSALYLCASSFVGYEQYFGPGTRLTVT.

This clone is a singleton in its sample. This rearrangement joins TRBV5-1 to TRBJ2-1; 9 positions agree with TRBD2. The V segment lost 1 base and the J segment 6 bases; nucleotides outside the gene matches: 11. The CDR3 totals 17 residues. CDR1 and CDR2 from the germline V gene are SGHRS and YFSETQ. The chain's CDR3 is CASSLLPPEAGGNEQFF. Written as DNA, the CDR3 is TGCGCCAGCAGCTTGTTACCCCCCGAAGCGGGGGGCAATGAGCAGTTCTTC.

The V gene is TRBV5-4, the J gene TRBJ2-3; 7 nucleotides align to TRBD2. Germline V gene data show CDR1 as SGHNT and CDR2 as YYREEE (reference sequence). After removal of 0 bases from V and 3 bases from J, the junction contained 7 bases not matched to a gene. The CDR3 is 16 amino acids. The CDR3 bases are TGTGCCAGCAGCTTGGGAGCAGCGGGAAGGACAGATACGCAGTATTTT. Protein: CASSLGAAGRTDTQYF.

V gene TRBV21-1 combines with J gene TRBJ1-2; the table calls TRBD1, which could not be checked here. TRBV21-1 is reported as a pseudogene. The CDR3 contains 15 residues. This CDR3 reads CASSLWTSGAYGYTF. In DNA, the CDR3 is TGTGCCAGCAGCCTATGGACCTCAGGGGCCTATGGCTACACCTTC.

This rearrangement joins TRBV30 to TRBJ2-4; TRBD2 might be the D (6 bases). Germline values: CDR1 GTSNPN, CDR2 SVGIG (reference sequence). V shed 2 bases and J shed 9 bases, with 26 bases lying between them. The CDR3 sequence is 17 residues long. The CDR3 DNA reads TGTGCCTGGAGTTTGGCTCCACAGGAGCCCGGGCGGGGCATTCAGTACTTC. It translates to CAWSLAPQEPGRGIQYF.

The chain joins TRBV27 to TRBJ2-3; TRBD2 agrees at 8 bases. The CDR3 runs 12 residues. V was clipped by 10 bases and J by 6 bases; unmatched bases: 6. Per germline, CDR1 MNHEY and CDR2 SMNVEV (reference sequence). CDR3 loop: CATAGGGDTQYF. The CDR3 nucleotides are TGTGCCACGGCGGGGGGCGGTGATACGCAGTATTTT.

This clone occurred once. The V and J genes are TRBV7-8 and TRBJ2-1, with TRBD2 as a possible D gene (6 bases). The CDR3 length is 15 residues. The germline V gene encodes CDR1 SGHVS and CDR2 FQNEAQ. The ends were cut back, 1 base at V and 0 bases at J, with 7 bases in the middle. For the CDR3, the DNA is TGTGCCAGCAGCTTAGAGGGAGGCTCCTACAATGAGCAGTTCTTC. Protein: CASSLEGGSYNEQFF.

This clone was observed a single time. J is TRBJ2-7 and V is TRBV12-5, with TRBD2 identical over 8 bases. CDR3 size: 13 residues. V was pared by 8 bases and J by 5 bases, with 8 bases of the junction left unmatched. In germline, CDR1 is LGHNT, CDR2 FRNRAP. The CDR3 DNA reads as TGTGCTAGTCGGGGGGGGCCTCGGGACGAGCAGTACTTC. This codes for CASRGGPRDEQYF.